Ten or more counts support the clone carrying this TCR beta chain. This record comes from a study of T cells in Graves' hyperthyroidism and ophthalmopathy. Patients aged 18 to 65 with hyperthyroidism were newly diagnosed, with duration under 2 months. TCR beta CDR3 region amplification was performed from RNA transcripts. RT-PCR in the first round (using the HTBI primer set) targeted the TCR CDR3. TCRdb independently ran MiXCR on the multiplex PCR reads; one entry per CDR3 protein. The repertoire holds 700,000 to 950,000 distinct CDR3 sequences, over 35% seen once, with around a third in the top ten. The CDR3 extends over 16 amino acids. V lost 10 bases and J 2 bases, leaving 18 bases between the germline ends. The germline V gene encodes CDR1 ENHRY and CDR2 SYGVKD.

The chain uses TRBV10-3 and TRBJ2-6; maybe TRBD1 (5 bases). The sample comprised blood. The sequence derives from a woman aged 40 to 55 with Graves' hyperthyroidism. DNA for the CDR3: TGTGCCAGCGCCGCCAGGGCTCAAACTGGGGCCAACGTCCTGACTTTC. This encodes CASAARAQTGANVLTF.